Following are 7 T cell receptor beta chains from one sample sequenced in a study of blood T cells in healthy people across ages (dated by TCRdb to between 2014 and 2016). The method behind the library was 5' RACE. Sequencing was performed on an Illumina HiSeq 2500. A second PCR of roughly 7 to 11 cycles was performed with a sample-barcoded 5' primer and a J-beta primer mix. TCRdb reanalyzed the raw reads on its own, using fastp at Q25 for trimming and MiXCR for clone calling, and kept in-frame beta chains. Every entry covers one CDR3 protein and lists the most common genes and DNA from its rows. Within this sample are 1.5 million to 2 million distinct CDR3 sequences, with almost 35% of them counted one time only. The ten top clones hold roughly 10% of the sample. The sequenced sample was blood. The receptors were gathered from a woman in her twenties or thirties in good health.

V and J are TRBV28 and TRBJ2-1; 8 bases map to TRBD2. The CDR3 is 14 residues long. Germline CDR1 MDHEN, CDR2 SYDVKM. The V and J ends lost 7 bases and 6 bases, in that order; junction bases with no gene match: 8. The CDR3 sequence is CASTRAGEVNEQFF. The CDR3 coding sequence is TGTGCCAGCACTCGAGCGGGAGAGGTCAATGAGCAGTTCTTC.

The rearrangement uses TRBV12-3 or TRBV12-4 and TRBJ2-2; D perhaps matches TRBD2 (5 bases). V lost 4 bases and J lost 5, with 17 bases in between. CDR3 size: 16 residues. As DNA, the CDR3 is TGTGCCAGCAGTTCCCGGAGAGGAACGGGGACCGGGGAGCTGTTTTTT. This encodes CASSSRRGTGTGELFF.

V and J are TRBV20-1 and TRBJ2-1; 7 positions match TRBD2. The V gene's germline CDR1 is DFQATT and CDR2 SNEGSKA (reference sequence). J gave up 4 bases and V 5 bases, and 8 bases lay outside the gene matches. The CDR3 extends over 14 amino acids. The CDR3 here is CSAHESSGYNEQFF. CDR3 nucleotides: TGCAGTGCTCACGAGTCTAGCGGTTACAATGAGCAGTTCTTC.

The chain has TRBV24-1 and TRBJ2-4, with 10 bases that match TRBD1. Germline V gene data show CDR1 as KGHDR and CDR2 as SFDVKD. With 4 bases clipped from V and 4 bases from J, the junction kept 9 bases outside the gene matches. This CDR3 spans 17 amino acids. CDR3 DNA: TGTGCCACCAGTGACTCTCACCGGGACAGGGGAAAAAACATTCAGTACTTC. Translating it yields CATSDSHRDRGKNIQYF.

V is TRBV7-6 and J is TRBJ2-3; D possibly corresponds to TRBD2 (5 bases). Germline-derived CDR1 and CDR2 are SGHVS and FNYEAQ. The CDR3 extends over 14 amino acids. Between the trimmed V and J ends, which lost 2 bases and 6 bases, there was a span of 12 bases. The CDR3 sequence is CASSLPPTGDTQYF. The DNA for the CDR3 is TGTGCCAGCAGCTTACCCCCCACGGGGGATACGCAGTATTTT.

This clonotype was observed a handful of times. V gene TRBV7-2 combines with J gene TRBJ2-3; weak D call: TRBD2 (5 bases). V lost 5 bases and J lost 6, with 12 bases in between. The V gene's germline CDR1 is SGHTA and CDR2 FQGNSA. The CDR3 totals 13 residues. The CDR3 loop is CASSPDSPDTQYF. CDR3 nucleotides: TGTGCCAGCAGCCCGGACTCCCCGGATACGCAGTATTTT.

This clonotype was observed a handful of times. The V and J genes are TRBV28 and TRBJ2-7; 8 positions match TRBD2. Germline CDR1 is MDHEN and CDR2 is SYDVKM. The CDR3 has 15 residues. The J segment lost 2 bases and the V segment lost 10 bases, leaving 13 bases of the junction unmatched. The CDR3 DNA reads TGTGCCACCGCCTCCGTCTCGGGACTAGCCTACGAGCAGTACTTC. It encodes CATASVSGLAYEQYF. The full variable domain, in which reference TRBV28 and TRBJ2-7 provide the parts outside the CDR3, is DVKVTQSSRYLVKRTGEKVFLECVQDMDHENMFWYRQDPGLGLRLIYFSYDVKMKEKGDIPEGYSVSREKKERFSLILESASTNQTSMYLCATASVSGLAYEQYFGPGTRLTVT.